Listed here are 8 T cell receptor beta chains from one sample, sequenced in a study of shared clonotypes between healthy human individuals. This table comes from immunoSEQ multiplex PCR, and its TCRdb copy is limited to in-frame clones, with some not included. The sample holds some 480,000 clones, around 80% seen once. The sample consisted of PBMCs. All receptors derive from a woman between 35 and 50 years old in good health. Some clones in this sample may be carry-over from other donors' samples.

The CDR3 reads CASSLIVNGEAFF. For the CDR3, the DNA is TGTGCCAGCAGTTTGATCGTGAACGGTGAAGCTTTCTTT. The V and J genes are TRBV28 and TRBJ1-1; D is unclear. CDR3 length equals 13 residues. CDR1 is MDHEN, CDR2 SYDVKM, per germline. The V and J ends lost 3 bases and 7 bases respectively, with 12 bases between them.

The V gene is TRBV9, the J gene TRBJ2-6; no clear D. Germline V gives CDR1 SGDLS, CDR2 YYNGEE. The V end was cut by 4 bases, the J end by 0 bases, with 5 bases between. The CDR3 is 14 amino acids. The CDR3 nucleotides read TGTGCCAGCAGCCCGCCCTCTGGGGCCAACGTCCTGACTTTC. Its translation: CASSPPSGANVLTF.

In the case of this clone: The same CDR3 can be traced to other DNA sequences in this sample. The chain recombines TRBV10-2 with TRBJ1-4; tentative D call: TRBD1 (5 bases). Germline assignment: CDR1 WSHSY and CDR2 SAAADI. The CDR3 consists of 13 residues. V gave up 2 bases and J gave up 8 bases, with 9 bases separating them. The DNA for the CDR3 is TGCGCCAGCAGTGAGCAGGGATGGGAAAAACTGTTTTTT. Its protein product is CASSEQGWEKLFF.

Notes on this clone: This likely traces to a read error, being one base from a far larger clone. Other nucleotide sequences from this sample produce the same CDR3. The gene calls are TRBV10-2 and TRBJ2-7; D might be TRBD2 (6 bases). The germline gives CDR1 WSHSY, CDR2 SAAADI. This CDR3 has 17 amino acids. In DNA form, the CDR3 reads TGCGCCAGTAGTGAGGCCCTGGGGTGGGCGGGAACCTACGAGCAGTACTTC. Amino acids: CASSEALGWAGTYEQYF.

The V call is TRBV10-2, the J call TRBJ1-4, with 10 bases fitting TRBD1. J gave up 1 base and V 6 bases, and 11 bases lay outside the gene matches. Germline values: CDR1 WSHSY, CDR2 SAAADI. The CDR3 runs to 18 residues. In DNA, the CDR3 is TGCGCCAGCAGAAAGACAGGGGGCGCGGGTGGAACTAATGAAAAACTGTTTTTT. Amino acid sequence: CASRKTGGAGGTNEKLFF.

The chain employs TRBV11-2 and TRBJ2-5; D is possibly TRBD1 (5 bases). The J call is in doubt because the DNA end fits TRBJ2-7 better. The germline V gene encodes CDR1 SGHAT and CDR2 FQNNGV. The CDR3 runs to 15 residues. CDR3 nucleotide sequence: TGTGCCAGCAGCTTAGTCCTAGGGGCTTTCTACGAGCAGTACTTC. Amino acid sequence: CASSLVLGAFYEQYF.

The J gene is TRBJ2-1, the V gene TRBV4-3; 9 positions match TRBD1. The CDR3 has 15 amino acids. The germline CDR1 and CDR2 sequences are LGHNA and YSLEER. With V trimmed by 4 bases and J by 4 bases, 5 bases remained unmatched. The CDR3 coding sequence is TGCGCCAGCAGCCCCGGACAGGGGAAATACAATGAGCAGTTCTTC. This encodes CASSPGQGKYNEQFF.

This clone occurred a few times. The chain recombines TRBV4-2 with TRBJ2-7; perhaps TRBD2 as D (6 bases). V dropped 2 bases and J dropped 4 bases, with 6 bases sitting between them. This CDR3 comprises 12 residues. Germline values: CDR1 LGHNA, CDR2 YNFKEQ. CDR3 protein: CASSQRGYEQYF. CDR3 nucleotides: TGTGCCAGCAGCCAACGGGGGTACGAGCAGTACTTC.